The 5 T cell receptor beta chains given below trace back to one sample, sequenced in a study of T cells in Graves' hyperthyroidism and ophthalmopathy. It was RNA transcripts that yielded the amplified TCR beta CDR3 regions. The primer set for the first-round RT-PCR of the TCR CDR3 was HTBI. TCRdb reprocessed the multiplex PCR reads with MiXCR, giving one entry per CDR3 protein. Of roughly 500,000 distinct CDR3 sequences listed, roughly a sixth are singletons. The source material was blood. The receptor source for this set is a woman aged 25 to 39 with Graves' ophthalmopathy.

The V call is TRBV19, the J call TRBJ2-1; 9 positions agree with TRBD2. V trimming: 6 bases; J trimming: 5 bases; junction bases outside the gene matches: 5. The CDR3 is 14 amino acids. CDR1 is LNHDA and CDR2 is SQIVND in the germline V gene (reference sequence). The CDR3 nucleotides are TGTGCCAGTAGGAGGGCTAGCGGGAACAATGAGCAGTTCTTC. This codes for CASRRASGNNEQFF.

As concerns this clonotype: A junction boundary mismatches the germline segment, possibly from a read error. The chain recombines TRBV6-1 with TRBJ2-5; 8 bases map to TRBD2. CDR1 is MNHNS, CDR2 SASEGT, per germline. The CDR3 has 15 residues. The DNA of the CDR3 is TGTGCCAGCAGCCAGTCGGGAGGGGCCCAAGGGACCCAGTACTTC. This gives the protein CASSQSGGAQGTQYF.

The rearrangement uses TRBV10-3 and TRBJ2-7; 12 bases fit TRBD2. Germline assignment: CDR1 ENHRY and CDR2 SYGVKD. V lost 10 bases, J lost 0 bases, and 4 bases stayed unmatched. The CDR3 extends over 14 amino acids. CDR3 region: CASRTSGNSYEQYF. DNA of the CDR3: TGTGCCAGCCGGACTAGCGGGAACTCCTACGAGCAGTACTTC.

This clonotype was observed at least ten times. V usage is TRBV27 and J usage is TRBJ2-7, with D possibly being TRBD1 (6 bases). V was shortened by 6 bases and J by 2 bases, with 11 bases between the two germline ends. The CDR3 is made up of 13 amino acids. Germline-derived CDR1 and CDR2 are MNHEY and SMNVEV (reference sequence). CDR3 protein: CASRPGQTYEQYF. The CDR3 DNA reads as TGTGCCAGCAGGCCGGGACAAACCTACGAGCAGTACTTC.

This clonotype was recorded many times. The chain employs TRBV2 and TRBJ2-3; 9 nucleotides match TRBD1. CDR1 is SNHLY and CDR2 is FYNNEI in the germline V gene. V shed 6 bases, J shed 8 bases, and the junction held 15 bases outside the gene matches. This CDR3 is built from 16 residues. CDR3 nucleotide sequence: TGTGCCAGCAGCGAGGACAGGGGCCCGATCGCGGGTACGCAGTATTTT. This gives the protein CASSEDRGPIAGTQYF.